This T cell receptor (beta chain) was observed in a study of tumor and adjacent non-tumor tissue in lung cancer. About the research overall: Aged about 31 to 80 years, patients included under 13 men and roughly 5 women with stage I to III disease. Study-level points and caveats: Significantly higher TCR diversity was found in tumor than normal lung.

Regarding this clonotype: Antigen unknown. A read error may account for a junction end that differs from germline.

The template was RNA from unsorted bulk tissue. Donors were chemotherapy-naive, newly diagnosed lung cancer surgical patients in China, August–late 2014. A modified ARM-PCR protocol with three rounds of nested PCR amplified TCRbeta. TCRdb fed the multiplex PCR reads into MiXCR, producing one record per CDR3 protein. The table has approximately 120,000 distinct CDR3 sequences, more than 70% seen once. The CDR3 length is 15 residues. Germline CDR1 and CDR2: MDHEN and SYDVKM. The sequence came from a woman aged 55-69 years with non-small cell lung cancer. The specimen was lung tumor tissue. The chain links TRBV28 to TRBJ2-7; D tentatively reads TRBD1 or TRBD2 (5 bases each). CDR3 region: CASSSVGGSGHEQYF. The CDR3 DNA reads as TGTGCTAGCAGTTCCGTTGGGGGATCTGGCCACGAGCAGTACTTC. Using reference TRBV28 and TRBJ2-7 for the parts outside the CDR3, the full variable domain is DVKVTQSSRYLVKRTGEKVFLECVQDMDHENMFWYRQDPGLGLRLIYFSYDVKMKEKGDIPEGYSVSREKKERFSLILESASTNQTSMYLCASSSVGGSGHEQYFGPGTRLTVT.